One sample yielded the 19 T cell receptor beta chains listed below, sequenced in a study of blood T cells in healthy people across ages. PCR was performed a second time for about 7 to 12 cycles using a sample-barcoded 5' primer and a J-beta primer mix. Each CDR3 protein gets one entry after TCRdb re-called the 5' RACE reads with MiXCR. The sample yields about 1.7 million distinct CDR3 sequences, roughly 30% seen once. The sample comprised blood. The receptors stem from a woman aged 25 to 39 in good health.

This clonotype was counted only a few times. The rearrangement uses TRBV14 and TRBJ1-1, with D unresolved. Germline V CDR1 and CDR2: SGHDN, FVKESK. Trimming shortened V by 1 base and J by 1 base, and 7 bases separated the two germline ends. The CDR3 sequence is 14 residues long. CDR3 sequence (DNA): TGTGCCAGCAGCCAAGCTCCAGGGAACACTGAAGCTTTCTTT. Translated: CASSQAPGNTEAFF. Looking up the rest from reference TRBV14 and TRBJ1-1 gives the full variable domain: EAGVTQFPSHSVIEKGQTVTLRCDPISGHDNLYWYRRVMGKEIKFLLHFVKESKQDESGMPNNRFLAERTGGTYSTLKVQPAELEDSGVYFCASSQAPGNTEAFFGQGTRLTVV.

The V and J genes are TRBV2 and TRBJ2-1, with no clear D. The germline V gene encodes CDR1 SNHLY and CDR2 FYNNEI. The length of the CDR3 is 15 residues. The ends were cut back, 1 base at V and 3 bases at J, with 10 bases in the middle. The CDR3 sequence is CASSEESSVYNEQFF. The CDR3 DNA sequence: TGTGCCAGCAGTGAAGAAAGTAGTGTCTACAATGAGCAGTTCTTC.

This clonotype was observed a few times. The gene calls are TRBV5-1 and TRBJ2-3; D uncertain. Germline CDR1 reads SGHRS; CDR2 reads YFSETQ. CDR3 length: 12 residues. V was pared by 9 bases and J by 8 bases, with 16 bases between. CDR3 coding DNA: TGCGCCATCGGCCGCATTGAGGCTACGCAGTATTTT. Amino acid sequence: CAIGRIEATQYF.

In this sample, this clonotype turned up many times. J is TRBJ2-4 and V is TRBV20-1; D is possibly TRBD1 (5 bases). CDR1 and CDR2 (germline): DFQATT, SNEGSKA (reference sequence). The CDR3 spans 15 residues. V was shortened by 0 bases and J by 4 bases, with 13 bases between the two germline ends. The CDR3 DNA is TGCAGTGCTAGAGAGATAGGAAGGGGAAAAAACATTCAGTACTTC. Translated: CSAREIGRGKNIQYF.

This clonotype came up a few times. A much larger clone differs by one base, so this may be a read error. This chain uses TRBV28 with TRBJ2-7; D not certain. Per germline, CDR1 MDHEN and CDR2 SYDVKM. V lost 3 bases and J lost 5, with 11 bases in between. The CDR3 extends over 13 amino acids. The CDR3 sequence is CASSLVQSHEQYF. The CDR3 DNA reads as TGTGCCAGCAGTTTGGTACAGTCCCACGAGCAGTACTTC.

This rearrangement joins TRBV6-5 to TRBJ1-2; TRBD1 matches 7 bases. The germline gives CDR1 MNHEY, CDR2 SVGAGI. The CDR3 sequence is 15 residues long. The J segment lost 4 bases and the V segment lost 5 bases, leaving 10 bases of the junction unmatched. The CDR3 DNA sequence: TGTGCCAGCAGTCGACAGGGCACTCTTAGCTATGGCTACACCTTC. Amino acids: CASSRQGTLSYGYTF.

The CDR3 is CAISDPRQNYGYTF. CDR3 nucleotides: TGTGCCATCAGTGACCCCAGGCAGAACTATGGCTACACCTTC. This chain connects TRBV10-3 to TRBJ1-2; no clear D. Trimming left V 3 bases short and J 2 bases short, with 10 bases between. CDR1 and CDR2 (germline): ENHRY, SYGVKD. The CDR3 contains 14 residues.

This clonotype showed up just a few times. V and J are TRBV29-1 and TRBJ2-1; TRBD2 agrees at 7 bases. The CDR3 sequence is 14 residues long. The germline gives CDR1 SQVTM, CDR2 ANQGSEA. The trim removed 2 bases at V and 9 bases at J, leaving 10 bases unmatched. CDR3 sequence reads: CSVERLAAVGEQFF. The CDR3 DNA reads TGCAGCGTTGAACGTCTAGCGGCCGTGGGTGAGCAGTTCTTC.

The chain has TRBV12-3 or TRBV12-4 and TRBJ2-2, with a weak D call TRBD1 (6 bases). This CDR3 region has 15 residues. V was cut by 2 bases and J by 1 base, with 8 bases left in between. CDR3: CASSLTDRNTGELFF. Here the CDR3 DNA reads TGTGCCAGCAGTTTAACGGACAGGAACACCGGGGAGCTGTTTTTT.

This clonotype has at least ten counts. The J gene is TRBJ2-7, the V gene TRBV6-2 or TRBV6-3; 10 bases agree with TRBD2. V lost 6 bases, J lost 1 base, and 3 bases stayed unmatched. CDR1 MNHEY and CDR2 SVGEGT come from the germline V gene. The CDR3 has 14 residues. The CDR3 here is CASRKAGGSYEQYF. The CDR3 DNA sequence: TGTGCCAGCAGGAAAGCGGGAGGGTCCTACGAGCAGTACTTC.

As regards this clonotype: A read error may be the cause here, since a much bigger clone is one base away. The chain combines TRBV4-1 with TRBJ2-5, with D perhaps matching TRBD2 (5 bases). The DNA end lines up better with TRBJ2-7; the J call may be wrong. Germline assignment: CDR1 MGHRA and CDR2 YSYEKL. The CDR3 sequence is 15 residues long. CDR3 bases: TGCGCCAGCAGCCAAGTGTCACGGGGTACCTACGAGCAGTACTTC. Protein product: CASSQVSRGTYEQYF.

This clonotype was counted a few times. CDR3 DNA: TGTGCCAGCAGCTTAGTTGAGGGCAGTCGAGCTACAAGGAACATTCAGTACTTC. The encoded protein is CASSLVEGSRATRNIQYF. The chain joins TRBV7-9 to TRBJ2-4, with D maybe TRBD2 (5 bases). Germline V lookup: CDR1 SEHNR, CDR2 FQNEAQ (reference sequence). The CDR3 sequence is 18 residues long. Trimming cost V 1 base and J 7 bases, with 23 bases left between them. Supplemented by reference TRBV7-9 and TRBJ2-4, the full variable domain reads DTGVSQNPRHKITKRGQNVTFRCDPISEHNRLYWYRQTLGQGPEFLTYFQNEAQLEKSRLLSDRFSAERPKGSFSTLEIQRTEQGDSAMYLCASSLVEGSRATRNIQYFGAGTRLSVL.

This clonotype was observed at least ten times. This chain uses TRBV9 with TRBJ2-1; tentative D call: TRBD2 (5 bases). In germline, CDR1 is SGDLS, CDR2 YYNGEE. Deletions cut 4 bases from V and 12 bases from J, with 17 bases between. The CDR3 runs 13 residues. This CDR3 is CASSSTSGYGQFF. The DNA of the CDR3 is TGTGCCAGCAGCTCCACTTCGGGGTACGGGCAGTTCTTC.

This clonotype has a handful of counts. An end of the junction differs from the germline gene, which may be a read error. For the CDR3, the DNA is TGTGCCTCCAGTGATCACAGGGATGGCTACACCTTC. This sequence encodes CASSDHRDGYTF. The V gene is TRBV24-1, the J gene TRBJ1-2; TRBD1 might be the D (6 bases). This CDR3 is 12 amino acids long. In germline, CDR1 is KGHDR, CDR2 SFDVKD.

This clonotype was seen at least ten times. CDR3 DNA sequence: TGTGCCAGCAGCGATCAACCGGGACGGAACTACGAGCAGTACTTC. Its protein product is CASSDQPGRNYEQYF. The gene calls are TRBV7-2 and TRBJ2-7; D may match TRBD1 or TRBD2 (5 bases each). Per germline, CDR1 SGHTA and CDR2 FQGNSA. This CDR3 is 15 amino acids long. V gave up 5 bases and J gave up 3 bases, with 17 bases separating them. Variable domain in full (rest from reference TRBV7-2 and TRBJ2-7): GAGVSQSPSNKVTEKGKDVELRCDPISGHTALYWYRQSLGQGLEFLIYFQGNSAPDKSGLPSDRFSAERTGGSVSTLTIQRTQQEDSAVYLCASSDQPGRNYEQYFGPGTRLTVT.

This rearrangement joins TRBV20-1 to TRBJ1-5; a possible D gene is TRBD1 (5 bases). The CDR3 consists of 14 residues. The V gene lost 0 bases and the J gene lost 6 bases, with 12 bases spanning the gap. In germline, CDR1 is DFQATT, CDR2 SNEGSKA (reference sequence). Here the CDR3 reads CSARDQGVLQPQHF. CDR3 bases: TGCAGTGCTAGAGATCAAGGGGTTCTTCAGCCCCAGCATTTT.

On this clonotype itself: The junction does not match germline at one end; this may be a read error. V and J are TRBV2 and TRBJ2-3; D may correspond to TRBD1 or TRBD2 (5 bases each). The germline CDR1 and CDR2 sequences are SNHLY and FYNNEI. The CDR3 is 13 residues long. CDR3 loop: CASSLTRGDMQYF. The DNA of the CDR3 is TGTGCCAGCAGTCTAACGAGAGGGGATATGCAGTATTTT.

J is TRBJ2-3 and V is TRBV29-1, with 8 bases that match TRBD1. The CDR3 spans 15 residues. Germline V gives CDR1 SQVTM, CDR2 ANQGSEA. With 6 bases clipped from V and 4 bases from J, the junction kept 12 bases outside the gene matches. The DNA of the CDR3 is TGCAGCGTCGCATTAGGGGGCAGGGGGCCAGATACGCAGTATTTT. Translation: CSVALGGRGPDTQYF.

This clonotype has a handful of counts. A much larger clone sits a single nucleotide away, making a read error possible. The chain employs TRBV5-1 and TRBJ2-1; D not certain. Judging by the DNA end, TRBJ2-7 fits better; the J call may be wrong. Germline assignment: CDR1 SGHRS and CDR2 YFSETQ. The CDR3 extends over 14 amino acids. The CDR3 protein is CASSLVAINNEQYF. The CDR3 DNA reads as TGCGCCAGCAGCTTGGTGGCCATTAACAATGAGCAGTACTTC.